This T cell receptor (beta chain) was found in a study of shared clonotypes between healthy human individuals. Regarding the study as a whole: Non-shared clonotypes displayed generation probabilities falling below those of clonotypes present in all four donors.

Replicate PCRs from sorted subsets contained roughly 200 ng DNA, which is tens of thousands of T cell genomes. Authors' analysis steps: Junction-only immunoSEQ sequences carried no quality scores, so filtering differed. Assay used: immunoSEQ multiplex PCR; TCRdb lists only in-frame clones, some missing. V, J and clone size derive from that table, while D and trimming were established from the DNA sequence. Found here are over a million clones, roughly 96% of them singletons; the top ten hold approximately 1%. Details on this clone: Antigen unknown.

The CDR3 sequence is 13 residues long. From germline, CDR1 is SQVTM and CDR2 ANQGSEA. J lost 5 bases, V lost 2 bases, and 5 bases had no gene match. The material sequenced was naive CD4+ T cells sorted from blood. The subset was: CD45RA+ positively selected. The clonotype originates from a man under 40 in good health. The chain uses TRBV29-1 and TRBJ1-1; 7 bases line up with TRBD1. The CDR3 is CSVETGAGTEAFF. The DNA of the CDR3 is TGCAGCGTTGAAACAGGGGCGGGAACTGAAGCTTTCTTT.